The 9 T cell receptor beta chains reported below all come from one sample, sequenced in a study of tumor-infiltrating lymphocytes in primary liver carcinoma (dated by TCRdb to about 2017). Instrument used: Illumina HiSeq 2500. Using a constant-region primer and ProtoScript II reverse transcriptase, TCRbeta-specific cDNA was reverse-transcribed from roughly 500 ng total RNA. The TCRbeta libraries were prepared through three rounds of nested multiplex PCR following a slightly modified ARM-PCR procedure. Multiplex TRBV1-TRBV30 forward primers and a Cbeta reverse primer were used in the first two PCR rounds, each of which was run for 10 cycles. Through fastp at Q25 and MiXCR, TCRdb rebuilt clones from the public reads, retaining in-frame beta chains. Rows are unified per CDR3 protein, each entry keeping the most common DNA and genes. Across this sample there are 300,000 to 400,000 distinct CDR3 sequences, with about 62% seen only once. The ten most abundant clones make up 9% to 10% of the sample.

Blood RNA was extracted from unsorted whole blood using TRIzol reagent, and germline DNA was obtained with the DNeasy Blood & Tissue kit. What was sequenced was peripheral blood. The receptors originated from a man between 35 and 55 years old with primary liver carcinoma and hepatitis B virus infection.

The chain recombines TRBV29-1 with TRBJ2-7, with D perhaps TRBD1 (7 bases). The CDR3 spans 13 residues. In germline, CDR1 is SQVTM, CDR2 ANQGSEA. CDR3 sequence: CSATGEASYEQYF. The CDR3 DNA reads as TGCAGTGCTACAGGGGAGGCCTCCTACGAGCAGTACTTC.

Details on this clonotype: Just one base apart from a much larger clone, this may be a read error. The gene calls are TRBV29-1 and TRBJ2-4; tentatively, D is TRBD1 or TRBD2 (5 bases each). The tail of the sequence fits TRBJ2-1 better, so the J call may be wrong. The CDR3 is 14 amino acids. Germline CDR1 is SQVTM and CDR2 is ANQGSEA. The CDR3 DNA is TGCAGCGTGTCCTCTCCGACAGACGGGAACATTCAGTTCTTC. Amino acids: CSVSSPTDGNIQFF.

A note on this clonotype: The conserved phenylalanine or tryptophan is not found at the CDR3 terminus, so this likely reflects a read error. V and J are TRBV5-1 and TRBJ2-5; D is unresolved. This CDR3 contains 17 residues. The germline V gene encodes CDR1 SGHRS and CDR2 YFSETQ. Deletions cut 0 bases from V and 0 bases from J, with 15 bases between. The CDR3 here is CASSLGEDRTYQETQYL. DNA for the CDR3: TGCGCCAGCAGCTTGGGCGAGGACCGGACGTACCAAGAGACCCAGTACCTC.

This sequence joins TRBV29-1 and TRBJ2-3; 7 nucleotides align to TRBD2. CDR3 length: 13 residues. CDR1 SQVTM and CDR2 ANQGSEA come from the germline V gene. The junction had 13 bases not matched to a gene; V was cut back by 4 bases and J by 12 bases. The DNA for the CDR3 is TGCAGCGTTGGCGGGAGAGGCACAGATAGACAGTATTTT. It codes for CSVGGRGTDRQYF.

As concerns this clonotype: This may come from a read error, since a much larger clone is one base off. V usage is TRBV10-3 and J usage is TRBJ2-2, with 10 bases fitting TRBD1. CDR1 is ENHRY, CDR2 SYGVKD, per germline. This CDR3 has 15 residues. The CDR3 coding sequence is TGTACCATCACCTCGGGGACAGGGGACACCGGGGAGCTGTTTTTT. Translating it yields CTITSGTGDTGELFF.

This clonotype came up a few times. The chain combines TRBV16 with TRBJ1-5, with no clear D. V lost 5 bases and J lost 4, with 6 bases in between. The CDR3 length is 12 residues. Per the germline V gene, CDR1 is KGHSY and CDR2 is FQNENV. The CDR3 sequence is CASSLGNQPQHF. The CDR3 coding sequence is TGTGCCAGCAGCTTAGGAAATCAGCCCCAGCATTTT.

This clonotype was counted at least ten times. The CDR3 coding sequence is TGTGCCAGCAGTACCCAGGGAATGGGAGGAAACACCATATATTTT. It translates to CASSTQGMGGNTIYF. The V gene is TRBV6-1, the J gene TRBJ1-3; perhaps TRBD1 as D (5 bases). V lost 5 bases to trimming and J lost 4 bases, with 15 bases between them. The length of the CDR3 is 15 residues. From germline, CDR1 is MNHNS and CDR2 SASEGT.

Only one count was recorded for this clonotype. A much bigger clone sits one base away, suggesting this may be a read error. V usage is TRBV6-2 or TRBV6-3 and J usage is TRBJ2-7; 7 bases map to TRBD2. The CDR3 has 19 amino acids. Per the germline V gene, CDR1 is MNHEY and CDR2 is SVGEGT. V trimming: 5 bases; J trimming: 2 bases; junction bases outside the gene matches: 21. Here the CDR3 DNA reads TGTGCCAGCAGTACTAACCGGGACTACCCTTCCTCTATAACCTACGAGCAGTACTTC. The encoded protein is CASSTNRDYPSSITYEQYF.

This chain connects TRBV30 to TRBJ2-7; a weak D match, TRBD1 (6 bases). The germline CDR1 and CDR2 sequences are GTSNPN and SVGIG (reference sequence). Trimming cost V 3 bases and J 5 bases, with 11 bases left between them. The CDR3 covers 12 residues. CDR3 bases: TGTGCCTGGAGCGAGGACAGAAACGAGCAGTACTTC. Protein product: CAWSEDRNEQYF.